The 12 T cell receptor beta chains below were found in one sample sequenced in a study of beta chain features in type 1 diabetes. Points from the study as a whole: In every one of the four CD4+ subsets, TCRB CDR3s were moderately but significantly shorter in Type 1 diabetes patients.

These receptors are not linked to any known antigen. Reverse transcription of all isolated RNA meant that expressed TCRB transcripts were sequenced. Sequencing was performed with immunoSEQ multiplex PCR; in TCRdb, only in-frame clones are kept and a portion is missing. The top ten clones hold 0.028% of a sample with roughly 260,000 clones, roughly 22% of them seen once. Sequences were obtained from naive CD4+ T cells from blood. These TCRs come from a woman in her thirties or forties with type 1 diabetes.

A few counts support this clone. The V gene is TRBV11-1, the J gene TRBJ2-2; D remains unclear. Between the trimmed V and J ends, which lost 1 base and 0 bases, there was a span of 6 bases. Germline V gene data show CDR1 as SGHAT and CDR2 as FQDESV (reference sequence). The CDR3 covers 15 residues. This chain's CDR3 is CASSLGQTNTGELFF. In DNA, the CDR3 is TGTGCCAGCAGCTTAGGACAAACGAACACCGGGGAGCTGTTTTTT.

This clone has only a few counts. The genes are TRBV9 and TRBJ2-3; 9 nucleotides align to TRBD2. The germline V gene has CDR1 SGDLS and CDR2 YYNGEE. The length of the CDR3 is 16 residues. With 3 bases clipped from V and 1 base from J, the junction kept 6 bases outside the gene matches. DNA for the CDR3: TGTGCCAGCAGCGGCAGACTAGCGGTCGGCACAGATACGCAGTATTTT. Translation gives CASSGRLAVGTDTQYF.

There are a few counts of this clone. The V call is TRBV15, the J call TRBJ2-1; D is possibly TRBD2 (7 bases). The length of the CDR3 is 18 residues. Germline V gene lookup returns CDR1 LNHNV and CDR2 YYDKDF (reference sequence). V lost 8 bases and J 1 base, leaving 24 bases between the germline ends. CDR3 protein: CATSPIRGGRSSYNEQFF. CDR3 sequence (DNA): TGTGCCACCTCCCCTATTAGGGGGGGCCGATCGTCCTACAATGAGCAGTTCTTC.

This clone was counted only a few times. This chain connects TRBV18 to TRBJ1-1; possibly TRBD1 for D (5 bases). The length of the CDR3 is 14 residues. The germline V gene encodes CDR1 KGHSH and CDR2 LQKENI. Trimming left V 6 bases short and J 5 bases short, with 16 bases between. DNA for the CDR3: TGTGCCAGCTCCCCAGGGAGGGAGGAAACTGAAGCTTTCTTT. Translation: CASSPGREETEAFF.

The gene calls are TRBV9 and TRBJ1-1; 8 bases fit TRBD1. CDR3 length equals 14 residues. Germline values: CDR1 SGDLS, CDR2 YYNGEE. V gave up 5 bases and J gave up 4 bases; unmatched junction bases: 7. The CDR3 bases are TGTGCCAGCAGTGCGGACAGGGTCGGCACTGAAGCTTTCTTT. Protein product: CASSADRVGTEAFF.

This clone was found a few times. The CDR3 sequence: CASSPGPDSEQYF. The CDR3 DNA reads TGTGCCAGCTCACCGGGGCCGGATTCGGAGCAGTACTTC. The rearrangement uses TRBV18 and TRBJ2-7, with D maybe TRBD1 (5 bases). Per germline, CDR1 KGHSH and CDR2 LQKENI. Trimming took off 3 bases at V and 7 bases at J, with 13 bases between the two ends. The CDR3 is 13 amino acids.

Notes on this clone: The junction differs from germline at one of its ends, possibly a read error. The CDR3 DNA reads TGTGCTAGCAGCTTCGGCGGAGGCTACGAGCAGTACTTC. Translation gives CASSFGGGYEQYF. This chain uses TRBV7-7 with TRBJ2-7; D perhaps matches TRBD2 (5 bases). The germline V gene encodes CDR1 SSHAT and CDR2 FNYEAQ (reference sequence). The CDR3 totals 13 residues.

This clone turned up a few times. This chain joins TRBV4-3 and TRBJ2-5, with TRBD1 identical over 8 bases. This CDR3 region has 14 residues. The junction had 6 bases not matched to a gene; V was cut back by 4 bases and J by 5 bases. Germline V gives CDR1 LGHNA, CDR2 YSLEER. CDR3 DNA sequence: TGCGCCAGCAGCCGAAAGGACAGGGCGGAGACCCAGTACTTC. This encodes CASSRKDRAETQYF.

The chain uses TRBV30 and TRBJ1-4; D is unresolved. Germline CDR1 GTSNPN, CDR2 SVGIG (reference sequence). The CDR3 is 12 residues long. V was pared by 4 bases and J by 4 bases, with 7 bases between. This CDR3 reads CAWMGVNEKLFF. In DNA form, the CDR3 reads TGTGCCTGGATGGGCGTTAATGAAAAACTGTTTTTT. Looking up the rest from reference TRBV30 and TRBJ1-4 gives the full variable domain: SQTIHQWPATLVQPVGSPLSLECTVEGTSNPNLYWYRQAAGRGLQLLFYSVGIGQISSEVPQNLSASRPQDRQFILSSKKLLLSDSGFYLCAWMGVNEKLFFGSGTQLSVL.

The genes are TRBV15 and TRBJ2-1; weak D call: TRBD2 (6 bases). The V end lost 5 bases, the J end lost 9 bases, and 17 bases lay between the germline ends. Germline CDR1 and CDR2: LNHNV and YYDKDF (reference sequence). This CDR3 has 14 amino acids. CDR3 in DNA: TGTGCCACCAGCCCCAGATCGGGGGTTGGTGAGCAGTTCTTC. The encoded protein is CATSPRSGVGEQFF.

This clone was counted between two and nine times. This chain links TRBV18 with TRBJ1-1, with D perhaps TRBD1 (5 bases). The CDR3 is 15 amino acids. The V and J ends lost 2 bases and 6 bases respectively, with 16 bases between them. Germline V gene data show CDR1 as KGHSH and CDR2 as LQKENI. Written as DNA, the CDR3 is TGTGCCAGCTCACCAAGGGGCGACGGCCGCTCTGAAGCTTTCTTT. It encodes CASSPRGDGRSEAFF.

This clone was seen only a few times. The rearrangement joins TRBV11-2 to TRBJ2-5; a possible D gene is TRBD2 (5 bases). Trimming removed 6 bases from V and 5 bases from J, with 16 bases in between. This CDR3 is 14 amino acids long. CDR1 and CDR2 (germline): SGHAT, FQNNGV. For the CDR3, the DNA is TGTGCCAGCAGGAGCGGAGCTAAGGGCGAGACCCAGTACTTC. As protein: CASRSGAKGETQYF.